This T cell receptor beta chain is from a study of cytomegalovirus exposure and HLA in healthy donors. Study at large: An earlier analysis found around 100 million unique TCR beta sequences from about 190 million T cells.

PCR primers comprised 60 Vbeta and 13 Jbeta primers. Measured with immunoSEQ multiplex PCR; TCRdb has only the in-frame clones, and not every one. The sample holds over 150,000 clones, about 78% seen once. Findings of the study overall: Fewer N-insertions than the roughly 670-donor mean were reportedly shown by an Asian-associated ancestry cluster in a later analysis. The records held CMV serostatus as the only immune exposure information.

Each donor was healthy, and each was a bone marrow donor. This CDR3 contains 14 residues. The V and J ends lost 1 base and 5 bases respectively, with 12 bases between them. Per the germline V gene, CDR1 is SGHRS and CDR2 is YFSETQ. With respect to this clone: Its target is not known.

Sequences were obtained from PBMCs. V and J are TRBV5-1 and TRBJ2-5; D remains ambiguous. This TCR derives from a woman aged 45-59 years in good health and CMV-seropositive. The CDR3 coding sequence is TGCGCCAGCAGCTTGTCGTCTTCCAGGGAGACCCAGTACTTC. This sequence encodes CASSLSSSRETQYF.